This T cell receptor (beta chain) was found in a study of cytomegalovirus exposure and HLA in healthy donors. Findings and limits, study-wide: Earlier results showed most TCR beta V segments being productive about 87% or about 30% of the time.

About this clone: Its antigen is unidentified. It is unclear where the CDR3 begins or ends on the DNA, so no DNA is shown, and the CDR3 is as TCRdb lists it.

The PCR made use of 60 Vbeta and 13 Jbeta primers. Sequenced by immunoSEQ multiplex PCR; TCRdb stores in-frame clones only, minus some. The sample includes over 150,000 clones, 65% to 75% of them seen just once. Germline V lookup: CDR1 MNHNY, CDR2 SVGAGI (reference sequence). Counting both end residues, the CDR3 totals 16 amino acids. The sequencing input was PBMCs. The receptor was derived from a man aged 18 to 30 in good health and CMV-seronegative. The genes are TRBV6-6 and TRBJ1-6; the table's D gene call, TRBD1, was not cross checked with the DNA. CDR3 protein: CASSTSTGAYNSPLHF.